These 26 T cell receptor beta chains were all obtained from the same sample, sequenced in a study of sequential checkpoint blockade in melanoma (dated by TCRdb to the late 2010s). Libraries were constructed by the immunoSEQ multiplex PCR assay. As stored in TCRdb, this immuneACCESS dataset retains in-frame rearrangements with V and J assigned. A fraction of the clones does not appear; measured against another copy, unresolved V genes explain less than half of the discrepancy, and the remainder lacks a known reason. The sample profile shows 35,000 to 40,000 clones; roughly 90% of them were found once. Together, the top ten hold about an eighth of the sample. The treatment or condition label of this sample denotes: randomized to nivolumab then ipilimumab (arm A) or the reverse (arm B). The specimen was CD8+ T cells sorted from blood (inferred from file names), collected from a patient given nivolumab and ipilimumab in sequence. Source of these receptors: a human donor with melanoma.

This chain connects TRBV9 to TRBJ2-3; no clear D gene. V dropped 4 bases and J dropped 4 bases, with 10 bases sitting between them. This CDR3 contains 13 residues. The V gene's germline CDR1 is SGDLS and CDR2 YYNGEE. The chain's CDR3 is CASSRLTADTQYF. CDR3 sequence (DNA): TGTGCCAGCAGCCGCCTAACGGCAGATACGCAGTATTTT.

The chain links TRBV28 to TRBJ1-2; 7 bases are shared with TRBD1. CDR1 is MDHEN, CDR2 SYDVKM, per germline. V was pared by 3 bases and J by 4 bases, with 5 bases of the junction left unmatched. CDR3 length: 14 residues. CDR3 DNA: TGTGCCAGCAGTTTGGGGCAGGGGGTCTATGGCTACACCTTC. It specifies CASSLGQGVYGYTF.

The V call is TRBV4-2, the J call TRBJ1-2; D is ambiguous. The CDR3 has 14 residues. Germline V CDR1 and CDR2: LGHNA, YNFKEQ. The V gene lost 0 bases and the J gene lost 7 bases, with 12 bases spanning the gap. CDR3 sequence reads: CASSQEGGGLGYTF. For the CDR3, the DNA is TGTGCCAGCAGCCAAGAAGGAGGCGGCCTTGGCTACACCTTC.

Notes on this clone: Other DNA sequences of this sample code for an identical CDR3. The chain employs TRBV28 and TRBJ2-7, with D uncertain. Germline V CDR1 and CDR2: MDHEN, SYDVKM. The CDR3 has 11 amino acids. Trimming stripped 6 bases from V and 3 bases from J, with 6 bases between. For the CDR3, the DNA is TGTGCCAGCAGCCCCGGCTACGAGCAGTACTTC. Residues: CASSPGYEQYF.

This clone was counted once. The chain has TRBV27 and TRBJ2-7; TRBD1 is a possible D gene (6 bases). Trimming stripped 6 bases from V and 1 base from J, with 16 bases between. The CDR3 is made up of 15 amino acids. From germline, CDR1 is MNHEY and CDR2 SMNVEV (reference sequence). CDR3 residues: CASSPLAGTSYEQYF. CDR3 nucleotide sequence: TGTGCCAGCAGCCCCCTGGCAGGGACATCCTACGAGCAGTACTTC.

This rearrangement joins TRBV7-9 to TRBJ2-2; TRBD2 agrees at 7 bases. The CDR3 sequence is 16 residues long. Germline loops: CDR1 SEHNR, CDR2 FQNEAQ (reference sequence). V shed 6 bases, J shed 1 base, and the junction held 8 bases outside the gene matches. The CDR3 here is CASSNYAGENTGELFF. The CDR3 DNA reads TGTGCCAGCAGTAACTATGCGGGAGAGAACACCGGGGAGCTGTTTTTT.

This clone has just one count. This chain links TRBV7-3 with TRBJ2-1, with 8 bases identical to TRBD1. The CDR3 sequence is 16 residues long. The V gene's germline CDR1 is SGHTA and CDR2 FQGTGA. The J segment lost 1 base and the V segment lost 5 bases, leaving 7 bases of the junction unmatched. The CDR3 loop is CASSPEDRVSYNEQFF. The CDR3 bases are TGTGCCAGCAGCCCAGAGGACAGGGTATCCTACAATGAGCAGTTCTTC. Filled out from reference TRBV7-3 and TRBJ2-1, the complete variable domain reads GAGVSQTPSNKVTEKGKYVELRCDPISGHTALYWYRQSLGQGPEFLIYFQGTGAADDSGLPNDRFFAVRPEGSVSTLKIQRTERGDSAVYLCASSPEDRVSYNEQFFGPGTRLTVL.

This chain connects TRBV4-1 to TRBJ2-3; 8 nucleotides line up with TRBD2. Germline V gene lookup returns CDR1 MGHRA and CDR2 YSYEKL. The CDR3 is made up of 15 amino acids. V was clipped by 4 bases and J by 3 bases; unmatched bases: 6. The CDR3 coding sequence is TGCGCCAGCAGCCCCTACGGGAGGGTTACAGATACGCAGTATTTT. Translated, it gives CASSPYGRVTDTQYF.

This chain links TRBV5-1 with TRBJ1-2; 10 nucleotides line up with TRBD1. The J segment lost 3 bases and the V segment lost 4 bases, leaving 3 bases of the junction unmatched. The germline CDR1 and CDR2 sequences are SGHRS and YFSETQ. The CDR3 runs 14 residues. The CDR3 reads CASSAGQGYYGYTF. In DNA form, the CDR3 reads TGCGCCAGCAGCGCGGGACAGGGGTACTATGGCTACACCTTC.

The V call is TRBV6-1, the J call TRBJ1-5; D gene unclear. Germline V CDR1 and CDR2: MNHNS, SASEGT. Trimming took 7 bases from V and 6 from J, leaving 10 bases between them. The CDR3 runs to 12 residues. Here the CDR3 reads CASTPGGQPQHF. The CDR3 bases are TGTGCCAGCACCCCGGGAGGTCAGCCCCAGCATTTT.

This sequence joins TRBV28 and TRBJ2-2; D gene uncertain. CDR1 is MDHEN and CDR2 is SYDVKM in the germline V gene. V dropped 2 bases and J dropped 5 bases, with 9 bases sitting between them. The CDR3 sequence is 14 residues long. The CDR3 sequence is CASSLVPRTGELFF. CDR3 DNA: TGTGCCAGCAGTTTAGTGCCGAGGACCGGGGAGCTGTTTTTT.

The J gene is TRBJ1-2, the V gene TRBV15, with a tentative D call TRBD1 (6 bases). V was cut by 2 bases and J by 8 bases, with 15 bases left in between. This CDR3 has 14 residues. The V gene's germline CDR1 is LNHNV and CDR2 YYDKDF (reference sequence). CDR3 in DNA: TGTGCCACCAGCAGACAACAGGGTTATCAGGGCTACACCTTC. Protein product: CATSRQQGYQGYTF.

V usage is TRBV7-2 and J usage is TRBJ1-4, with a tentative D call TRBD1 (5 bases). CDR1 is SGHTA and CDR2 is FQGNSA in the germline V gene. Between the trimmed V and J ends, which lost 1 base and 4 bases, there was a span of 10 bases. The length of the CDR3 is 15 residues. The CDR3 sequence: CASSLVGGINEKLFF. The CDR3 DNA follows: TGTGCCAGCAGCTTAGTTGGGGGGATTAATGAAAAACTGTTTTTT. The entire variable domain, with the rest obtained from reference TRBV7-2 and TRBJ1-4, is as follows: GAGVSQSPSNKVTEKGKDVELRCDPISGHTALYWYRQSLGQGLEFLIYFQGNSAPDKSGLPSDRFSAERTGGSVSTLTIQRTQQEDSAVYLCASSLVGGINEKLFFGSGTQLSVL.

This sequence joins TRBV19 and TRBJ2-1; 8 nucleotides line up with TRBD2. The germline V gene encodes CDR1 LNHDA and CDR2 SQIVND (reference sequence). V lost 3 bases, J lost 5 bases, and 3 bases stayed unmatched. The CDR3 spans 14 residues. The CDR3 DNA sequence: TGTGCCAGTAGTATGACGGGAGGGAACAATGAGCAGTTCTTC. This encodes CASSMTGGNNEQFF. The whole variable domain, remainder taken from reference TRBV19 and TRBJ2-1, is DGGITQSPKYLFRKEGQNVTLSCEQNLNHDAMYWYRQDPGQGLRLIYYSQIVNDFQKGDIAEGYSVSREKKESFPLTVTSAQKNPTAFYLCASSMTGGNNEQFFGPGTRLTVL.

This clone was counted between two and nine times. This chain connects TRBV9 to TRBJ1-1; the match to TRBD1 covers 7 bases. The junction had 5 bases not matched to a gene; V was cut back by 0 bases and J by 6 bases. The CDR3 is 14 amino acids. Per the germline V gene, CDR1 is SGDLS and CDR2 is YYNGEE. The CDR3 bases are TGTGCCAGCAGCGTAGGAGGGGGCGACCCTGAAGCTTTCTTT. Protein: CASSVGGGDPEAFF. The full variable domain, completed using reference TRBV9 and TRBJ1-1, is DSGVTQTPKHLITATGQRVTLRCSPRSGDLSVYWYQQSLDQGLQFLIQYYNGEERAKGNILERFSAQQFPDLHSELNLSSLELGDSALYFCASSVGGGDPEAFFGQGTRLTVV.

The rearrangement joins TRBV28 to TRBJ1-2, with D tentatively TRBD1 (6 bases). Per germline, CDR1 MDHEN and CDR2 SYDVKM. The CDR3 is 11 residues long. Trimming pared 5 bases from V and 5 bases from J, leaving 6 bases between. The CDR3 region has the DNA TGTGCCAGCAGTACAGGGTATGGCTACACCTTC. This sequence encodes CASSTGYGYTF.

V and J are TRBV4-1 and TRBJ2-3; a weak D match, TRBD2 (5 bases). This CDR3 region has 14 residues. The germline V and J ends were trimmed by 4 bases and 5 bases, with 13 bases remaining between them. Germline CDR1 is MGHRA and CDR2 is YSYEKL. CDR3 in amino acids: CASSPDSLQDTQYF. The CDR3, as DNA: TGCGCCAGCAGCCCGGACTCCCTTCAAGATACGCAGTATTTT.

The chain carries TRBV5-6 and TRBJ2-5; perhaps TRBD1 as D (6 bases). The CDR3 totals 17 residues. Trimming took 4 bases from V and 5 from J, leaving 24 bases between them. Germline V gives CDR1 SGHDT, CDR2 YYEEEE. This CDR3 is CASSTRQVLPDLETQYF. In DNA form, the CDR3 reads TGTGCCAGCAGCACGAGACAGGTTCTTCCCGATCTGGAGACCCAGTACTTC. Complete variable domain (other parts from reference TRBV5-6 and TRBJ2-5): DAGVTQSPTHLIKTRGQQVTLRCSPKSGHDTVSWYQQALGQGPQFIFQYYEEEERQRGNFPDRFSGHQFPNYSSELNVNALLLGDSALYLCASSTRQVLPDLETQYFGPGTRLLVL.

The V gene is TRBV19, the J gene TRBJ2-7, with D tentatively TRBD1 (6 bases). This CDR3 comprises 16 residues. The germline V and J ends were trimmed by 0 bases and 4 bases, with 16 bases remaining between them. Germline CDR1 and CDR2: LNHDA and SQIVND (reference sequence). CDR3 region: CASSIDLQRGTYEQYF. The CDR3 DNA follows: TGTGCCAGTAGTATAGATCTGCAGAGGGGGACATACGAGCAGTACTTC.

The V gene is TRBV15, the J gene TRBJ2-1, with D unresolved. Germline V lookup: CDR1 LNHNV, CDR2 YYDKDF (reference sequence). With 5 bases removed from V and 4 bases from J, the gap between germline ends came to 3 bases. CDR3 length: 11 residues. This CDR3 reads CATSAYNEQFF. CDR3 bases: TGTGCCACCAGCGCGTACAATGAGCAGTTCTTC.

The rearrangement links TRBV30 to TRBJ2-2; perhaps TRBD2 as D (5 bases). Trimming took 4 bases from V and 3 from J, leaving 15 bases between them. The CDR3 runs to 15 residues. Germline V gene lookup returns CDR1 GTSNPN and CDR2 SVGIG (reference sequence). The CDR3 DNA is TGTGCCTGGACCGGAGGCGGCCTTTACACCGGGGAGCTGTTTTTT. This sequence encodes CAWTGGGLYTGELFF.

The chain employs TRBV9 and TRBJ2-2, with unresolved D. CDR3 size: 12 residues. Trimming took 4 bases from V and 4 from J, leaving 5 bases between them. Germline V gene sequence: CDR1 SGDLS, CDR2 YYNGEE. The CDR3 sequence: CASSPGTGELFF. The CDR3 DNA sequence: TGTGCCAGCAGCCCAGGCACCGGGGAGCTGTTTTTT. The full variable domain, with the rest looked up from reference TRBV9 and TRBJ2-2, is DSGVTQTPKHLITATGQRVTLRCSPRSGDLSVYWYQQSLDQGLQFLIQYYNGEERAKGNILERFSAQQFPDLHSELNLSSLELGDSALYFCASSPGTGELFFGEGSRLTVL.

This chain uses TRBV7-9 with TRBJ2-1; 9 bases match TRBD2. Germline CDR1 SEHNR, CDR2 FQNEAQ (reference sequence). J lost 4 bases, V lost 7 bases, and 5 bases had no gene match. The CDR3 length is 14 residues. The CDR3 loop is CASTNSGSYNEQFF. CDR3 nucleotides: TGTGCCAGCACCAATAGCGGGAGTTACAATGAGCAGTTCTTC. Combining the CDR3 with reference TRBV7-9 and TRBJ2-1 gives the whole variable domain DTGVSQNPRHKITKRGQNVTFRCDPISEHNRLYWYRQTLGQGPEFLTYFQNEAQLEKSRLLSDRFSAERPKGSFSTLEIQRTEQGDSAMYLCASTNSGSYNEQFFGPGTRLTVL.

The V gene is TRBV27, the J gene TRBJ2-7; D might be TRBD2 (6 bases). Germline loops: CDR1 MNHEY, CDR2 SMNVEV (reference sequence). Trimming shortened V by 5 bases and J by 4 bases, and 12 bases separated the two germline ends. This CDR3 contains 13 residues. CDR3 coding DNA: TGTGCCAGCAGTGTGGGGGGTGGGTACGAGCAGTACGTC. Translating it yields CASSVGGGYEQYV.

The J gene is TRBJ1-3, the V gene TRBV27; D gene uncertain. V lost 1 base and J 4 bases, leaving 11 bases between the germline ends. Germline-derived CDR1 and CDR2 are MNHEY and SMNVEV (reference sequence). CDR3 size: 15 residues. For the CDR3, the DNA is TGTGCCAGCAGTTTATTGGGCAGTTCAGGAAACACCATATATTTT. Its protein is CASSLLGSSGNTIYF.

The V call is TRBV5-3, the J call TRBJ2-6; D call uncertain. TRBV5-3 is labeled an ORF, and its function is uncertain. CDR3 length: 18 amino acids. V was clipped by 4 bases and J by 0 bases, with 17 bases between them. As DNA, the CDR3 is TGTGCCAGAAGCATATATTCAATAGAGGTCTCTGGGGCCAACGTCCTGACTTTC. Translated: CARSIYSIEVSGANVLTF.